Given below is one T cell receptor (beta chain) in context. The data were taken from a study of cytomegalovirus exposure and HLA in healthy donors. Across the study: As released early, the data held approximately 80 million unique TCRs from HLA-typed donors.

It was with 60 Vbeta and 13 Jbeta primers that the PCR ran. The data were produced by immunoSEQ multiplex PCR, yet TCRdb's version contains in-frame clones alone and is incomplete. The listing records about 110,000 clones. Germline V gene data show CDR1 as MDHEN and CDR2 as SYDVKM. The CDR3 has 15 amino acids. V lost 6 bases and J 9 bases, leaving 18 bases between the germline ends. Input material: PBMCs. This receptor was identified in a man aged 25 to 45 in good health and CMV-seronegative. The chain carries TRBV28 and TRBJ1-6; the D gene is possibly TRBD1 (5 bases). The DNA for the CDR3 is TGTGCCAGCAGCTTCGCCGGGACTCTTAGTTCACCCCTCCACTTT. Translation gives CASSFAGTLSSPLHF.